The 28 T cell receptor beta chains reported below all come from one sample, sequenced in a study of T cells after yellow fever vaccination. TCRdb itself ran the 5' RACE reads through MiXCR, one entry per CDR3 protein. The repertoire holds tens of thousands of distinct CDR3 sequences, with over 6% as singletons. The material sequenced was CD8+ T cells sorted from PBMCs, taken 35 to 50 days after the first yellow fever vaccination. These receptor sequences come from a man younger than 35 who received the YFV17D yellow fever vaccine.

This clonotype was recorded at least ten times. The chain uses TRBV4-3 and TRBJ2-1; 11 bases align to TRBD2. The germline V gene encodes CDR1 LGHNA and CDR2 YSLEER. The trim removed 4 bases at V and 5 bases at J, leaving 7 bases unmatched. The CDR3 runs 16 residues. CDR3 sequence (DNA): TGCGCCAGCAGCCCAGAACTAGCGGGAGAGAACAATGAGCAGTTCTTC. It is translated as CASSPELAGENNEQFF.

This clonotype was detected many times. This chain joins TRBV15 and TRBJ1-1; D not resolved. The CDR3 extends over 14 amino acids. The ends were cut back, 0 bases at V and 3 bases at J, with 8 bases in the middle. Germline loops: CDR1 LNHNV, CDR2 YYDKDF (reference sequence). Written as DNA, the CDR3 is TGTGCCACCAGCAGAGATCCCAGTGACACTGAAGCTTTCTTT. Translated: CATSRDPSDTEAFF.

In its sample, this clonotype was seen a few times. The chain is built from TRBV7-2 and TRBJ2-7; 10 nucleotides align to TRBD2. CDR3 length: 15 residues. The V gene end was trimmed by 4 bases and the J gene end by 7 bases; junction bases not matched to a gene: 10. The V gene's germline CDR1 is SGHTA and CDR2 FQGNSA. This CDR3 reads CASSYSGGTPEEQYF. CDR3 nucleotides: TGTGCCAGCAGCTATAGCGGGGGGACTCCCGAGGAGCAGTACTTC.

This clonotype has a handful of counts. The V and J genes are TRBV27 and TRBJ2-3, with D perhaps given as TRBD1 or TRBD2 (5 bases each). CDR3 length: 15 residues. CDR1 and CDR2 from the germline V gene are MNHEY and SMNVEV (reference sequence). Trimming removed 3 bases from V and 3 bases from J, with 13 bases in between. The DNA of the CDR3 is TGTGCCAGCAGTTTTCATGAGGGGTGGACAGATACGCAGTATTTT. This sequence encodes CASSFHEGWTDTQYF.

This clonotype has a count of ten or more. This rearrangement joins TRBV28 to TRBJ2-2; TRBD2 matches 7 bases. In germline, CDR1 is MDHEN, CDR2 SYDVKM. The CDR3 sequence is 15 residues long. V lost 5 bases and J lost 4; bases outside the gene matches: 7. CDR3 DNA sequence: TGTGCCAGCAGTACTAGAGGCGGGGGCACCGGGGAGCTGTTTTTT. Its protein product is CASSTRGGGTGELFF.

There are a few counts of this clonotype. This chain uses TRBV7-2 with TRBJ2-2; no clear D. The CDR3 has 15 amino acids. The V end lost 0 bases, the J end lost 8 bases, and 13 bases lay between the germline ends. The germline V gene encodes CDR1 SGHTA and CDR2 FQGNSA. CDR3 in DNA: TGTGCCAGCAGCTTAGCGAACTCTTGGGCTGGGGAGCTGTTTTTT. Its protein product is CASSLANSWAGELFF.

This clonotype was detected a few times. The chain has TRBV6-1 and TRBJ1-4, with D perhaps matching TRBD1 (6 bases). The CDR3 contains 15 residues. Looked up from germline, CDR1 is MNHNS and CDR2 is SASEGT. Trimming removed 2 bases from V and 4 bases from J, with 11 bases in between. CDR3 residues: CASSEWQGHNEKLFF. As DNA, the CDR3 is TGTGCCAGCAGTGAATGGCAGGGGCATAATGAAAAACTGTTTTTT.

This clonotype was seen a handful of times. The chain joins TRBV7-9 to TRBJ1-2; 7 positions match TRBD1. This CDR3 comprises 17 residues. Trimming cost V 2 bases and J 2 bases; bases outside gene matches: 11. CDR1 is SEHNR, CDR2 FQNEAQ, per germline (reference sequence). The CDR3 DNA follows: TGTGCCAGCAGCTTATTACCAGGGGGGGGCCTAAACTATGGCTACACCTTC. Its protein is CASSLLPGGGLNYGYTF.

This clonotype was seen ten or more times. CDR3 nucleotides: TGCGCCAGCAGCCAGTGGTCCGGAGGAACAGATACGCAGTATTTT. Translating it yields CASSQWSGGTDTQYF. The V gene is TRBV4-3, the J gene TRBJ2-3, with D tentatively TRBD2 (5 bases). The CDR3 is made up of 15 amino acids. In germline, CDR1 is LGHNA, CDR2 YSLEER. V dropped 3 bases and J dropped 3 bases, with 13 bases sitting between them.

This clonotype was recorded at least ten times. This rearrangement joins TRBV12-3 or TRBV12-4 to TRBJ2-1, with D unclear. Deletions cut 4 bases from V and 7 bases from J, with 8 bases between. The CDR3 runs to 12 residues. CDR3 DNA sequence: TGTGCCAGCAGTTGGACGGCTAATGAGCAGTTCTTC. As protein: CASSWTANEQFF.

As concerns this clonotype: Just one base apart from a much larger clone, this may be a read error. The rearrangement uses TRBV18 and TRBJ2-1, with D uncertain. The CDR3 loop spans 17 amino acids. The germline V gene encodes CDR1 KGHSH and CDR2 LQKENI. The CDR3 is CVSSPPMQESSYNEQFF. For the CDR3, the DNA is TGTGTCAGCTCACCACCGATGCAGGAGAGCTCCTACAATGAGCAGTTCTTC.

The chain combines TRBV11-3 with TRBJ2-1, with D possibly TRBD2 on 6 matching bases. This CDR3 spans 15 amino acids. CDR1 is SGHNT, CDR2 YENEEA, per germline. Trimming shortened V by 3 bases and J by 7 bases, and 16 bases separated the two germline ends. The CDR3 region is CASSLRDAPWNEQFF. In DNA, the CDR3 is TGTGCCAGCAGCTTGCGGGATGCACCTTGGAATGAGCAGTTCTTC.

This clonotype was seen many times. CDR3 DNA: TGTGCCACCAGTGATTTTTCCTACAATGAGCAGTTCTTC. Its translation is CATSDFSYNEQFF. The rearrangement joins TRBV24-1 to TRBJ2-1; D is undetermined. Germline V lookup: CDR1 KGHDR, CDR2 SFDVKD. The CDR3 contains 13 residues. Trimming took 1 base from V and 1 from J, leaving 1 base between them.

This clonotype was recorded many times. V is TRBV9 and J is TRBJ2-3; 9 bases are shared with TRBD2. Germline V lookup: CDR1 SGDLS, CDR2 YYNGEE. The CDR3 has 15 amino acids. V lost 0 bases and J lost 2; bases outside the gene matches: 1. The CDR3 DNA reads as TGTGCCAGCAGCGTAGCTAGCGGGGACACAGATACGCAGTATTTT. Encoded protein: CASSVASGDTDTQYF.

This clonotype was recorded many times. The chain has TRBV12-3 or TRBV12-4 and TRBJ2-5; 7 bases agree with TRBD1. After removal of 7 bases from V and 0 bases from J, the junction contained 5 bases not matched to a gene. The CDR3 has 14 residues. CDR3 sequence: CASTLRGYQETQYF. The DNA of the CDR3 is TGTGCCAGCACCCTCAGGGGGTACCAAGAGACCCAGTACTTC.

This clonotype was found many times. The chain is built from TRBV7-2 and TRBJ2-7; D gene unclear. V was pared by 2 bases and J by 1 base, with 3 bases between. The CDR3 is made up of 12 amino acids. Per germline, CDR1 SGHTA and CDR2 FQGNSA. CDR3 loop: CASSLRSYEQYF. The CDR3 DNA reads as TGTGCCAGCAGCTTAAGGTCCTACGAGCAGTACTTC.

Ten or more counts support this clonotype. The genes are TRBV29-1 and TRBJ2-5, with D possibly being TRBD2 (5 bases). Germline CDR1 SQVTM, CDR2 ANQGSEA. Trimming pared 6 bases from V and 5 bases from J, leaving 16 bases between. This CDR3 is 13 amino acids long. In nucleotides, the CDR3 is TGCAGCGTCGAGAGGGCCAGCAGGGAGACCCAGTACTTC. Protein product: CSVERASRETQYF.

This clonotype occurred many times. The chain has TRBV7-3 and TRBJ1-6; a possible D gene is TRBD1 (5 bases). Germline V gives CDR1 SGHTA, CDR2 FQGTGA. The germline V and J ends were trimmed by 5 bases and 10 bases, with 21 bases remaining between them. The CDR3 contains 16 residues. CDR3 loop: CASSRPKGRVESPLHF. The CDR3 region has the DNA TGTGCCAGCAGCCGCCCCAAAGGCAGGGTAGAATCACCCCTCCACTTT.

The chain is built from TRBV4-3 and TRBJ2-2, with D possibly being TRBD1 (6 bases). CDR3 length: 17 amino acids. Germline CDR1 and CDR2: LGHNA and YSLEER. Between the trimmed V and J ends, which lost 0 bases and 1 base, there was a span of 12 bases. CDR3 region: CASSQEMGAVNTGELFF. The CDR3 DNA reads TGCGCCAGCAGCCAAGAAATGGGGGCGGTGAACACCGGGGAGCTGTTTTTT.

This clonotype has ten or more counts. V gene TRBV27 combines with J gene TRBJ1-6; no clear D. The CDR3 has 13 amino acids. Germline lookup yields CDR1 MNHEY and CDR2 SMNVEV (reference sequence). Trimming cost V 2 bases and J 9 bases, with 8 bases left between them. CDR3 bases: TGTGCCAGCAGTTTAGGTGGGTTTTCACCCCTCCACTTT. As protein: CASSLGGFSPLHF.

This clonotype has ten or more counts. This chain uses TRBV5-1 with TRBJ1-1, with D unresolved. Trimming stripped 4 bases from V and 4 bases from J, with 14 bases between. Per the germline V gene, CDR1 is SGHRS and CDR2 is YFSETQ. CDR3 length: 14 residues. This CDR3 is CASSGRGMSTEAFF. DNA for the CDR3: TGCGCCAGCAGCGGACGCGGGATGAGCACTGAAGCTTTCTTT.

There are many counts of this clonotype. The V and J genes are TRBV11-2 and TRBJ2-3; either TRBD1 or TRBD2 may supply D (7 bases each). CDR3 length: 15 residues. The germline V gene has CDR1 SGHAT and CDR2 FQNNGV. V lost 3 bases and J 4 bases, leaving 14 bases between the germline ends. The CDR3 here is CASSLGDSGADTQYF. CDR3 nucleotide sequence: TGTGCCAGCAGCTTGGGGGACAGCGGGGCAGATACGCAGTATTTT. Complete variable domain (other parts from reference TRBV11-2 and TRBJ2-3): EAGVAQSPRYKIIEKRQSVAFWCNPISGHATLYWYQQILGQGPKLLIQFQNNGVVDDSQLPKDRFSAERLKGVDSTLKIQPAKLEDSAVYLCASSLGDSGADTQYFGPGTRLTVL.

The genes are TRBV3-1 and TRBJ2-7, with TRBD1 matching over 7 bases. This CDR3 region has 15 residues. V lost 5 bases, J lost 3 bases, and 10 bases stayed unmatched. Germline V gene data show CDR1 as LGHDT and CDR2 as YNNKEL (reference sequence). The CDR3 DNA reads TGTGCCAGCAGCGCCGGTTCGGGACAGTACTACGAGCAGTACTTC. As protein: CASSAGSGQYYEQYF.

This clonotype was seen many times. The V and J genes are TRBV20-1 and TRBJ2-4, with D unresolved. Germline V gene data show CDR1 as DFQATT and CDR2 as SNEGSKA (reference sequence). Trimming shortened V by 4 bases and J by 2 bases, and 9 bases separated the two germline ends. This CDR3 contains 13 residues. The CDR3 reads CSATPTTKNIQYF. Written as DNA, the CDR3 is TGCAGTGCTACCCCGACGACCAAAAACATTCAGTACTTC.

This clonotype was observed at least ten times. The chain uses TRBV16 and TRBJ2-7; perhaps TRBD1 as D (6 bases). Trimming left V 4 bases short and J 6 bases short, with 19 bases between. The germline CDR1 and CDR2 sequences are KGHSY and FQNENV. This CDR3 is 15 amino acids long. The DNA of the CDR3 is TGTGCCAGCAGCCGGGCGACCACAGGGTTTGGCGAGCAGTACGTC. Translated, it gives CASSRATTGFGEQYV.

The gene calls are TRBV7-2 and TRBJ1-2; the D is unclear. The germline gives CDR1 SGHTA, CDR2 FQGNSA. CDR3 length: 14 amino acids. V was shortened by 1 base and J by 1 base, with 7 bases between the two germline ends. The CDR3 reads CASSLVNLNYGYTF. The CDR3 coding sequence is TGTGCCAGCAGCTTAGTAAACCTTAACTATGGCTACACCTTC.

This clonotype appeared many times. CDR3: CASSLTYVSGANVLTF. The DNA for the CDR3 is TGTGCCAGCAGCTTAACCTACGTCTCTGGGGCCAACGTCCTGACTTTC. The chain carries TRBV7-9 and TRBJ2-6; no reliable D call. V was shortened by 2 bases and J by 0 bases, with 8 bases between the two germline ends. The CDR3 runs 16 residues. Germline V CDR1 and CDR2: SEHNR, FQNEAQ (reference sequence).

This clonotype was seen many times. The J gene is TRBJ2-3, the V gene TRBV9, with D possibly TRBD2 on 5 matching bases. Germline-derived CDR1 and CDR2 are SGDLS and YYNGEE. V was shortened by 3 bases and J by 0 bases, with 11 bases between the two germline ends. CDR3 length: 15 amino acids. Written as DNA, the CDR3 is TGTGCCAGCAGCGCCACCCGGACTAGCACAGATACGCAGTATTTT. Protein: CASSATRTSTDTQYF.